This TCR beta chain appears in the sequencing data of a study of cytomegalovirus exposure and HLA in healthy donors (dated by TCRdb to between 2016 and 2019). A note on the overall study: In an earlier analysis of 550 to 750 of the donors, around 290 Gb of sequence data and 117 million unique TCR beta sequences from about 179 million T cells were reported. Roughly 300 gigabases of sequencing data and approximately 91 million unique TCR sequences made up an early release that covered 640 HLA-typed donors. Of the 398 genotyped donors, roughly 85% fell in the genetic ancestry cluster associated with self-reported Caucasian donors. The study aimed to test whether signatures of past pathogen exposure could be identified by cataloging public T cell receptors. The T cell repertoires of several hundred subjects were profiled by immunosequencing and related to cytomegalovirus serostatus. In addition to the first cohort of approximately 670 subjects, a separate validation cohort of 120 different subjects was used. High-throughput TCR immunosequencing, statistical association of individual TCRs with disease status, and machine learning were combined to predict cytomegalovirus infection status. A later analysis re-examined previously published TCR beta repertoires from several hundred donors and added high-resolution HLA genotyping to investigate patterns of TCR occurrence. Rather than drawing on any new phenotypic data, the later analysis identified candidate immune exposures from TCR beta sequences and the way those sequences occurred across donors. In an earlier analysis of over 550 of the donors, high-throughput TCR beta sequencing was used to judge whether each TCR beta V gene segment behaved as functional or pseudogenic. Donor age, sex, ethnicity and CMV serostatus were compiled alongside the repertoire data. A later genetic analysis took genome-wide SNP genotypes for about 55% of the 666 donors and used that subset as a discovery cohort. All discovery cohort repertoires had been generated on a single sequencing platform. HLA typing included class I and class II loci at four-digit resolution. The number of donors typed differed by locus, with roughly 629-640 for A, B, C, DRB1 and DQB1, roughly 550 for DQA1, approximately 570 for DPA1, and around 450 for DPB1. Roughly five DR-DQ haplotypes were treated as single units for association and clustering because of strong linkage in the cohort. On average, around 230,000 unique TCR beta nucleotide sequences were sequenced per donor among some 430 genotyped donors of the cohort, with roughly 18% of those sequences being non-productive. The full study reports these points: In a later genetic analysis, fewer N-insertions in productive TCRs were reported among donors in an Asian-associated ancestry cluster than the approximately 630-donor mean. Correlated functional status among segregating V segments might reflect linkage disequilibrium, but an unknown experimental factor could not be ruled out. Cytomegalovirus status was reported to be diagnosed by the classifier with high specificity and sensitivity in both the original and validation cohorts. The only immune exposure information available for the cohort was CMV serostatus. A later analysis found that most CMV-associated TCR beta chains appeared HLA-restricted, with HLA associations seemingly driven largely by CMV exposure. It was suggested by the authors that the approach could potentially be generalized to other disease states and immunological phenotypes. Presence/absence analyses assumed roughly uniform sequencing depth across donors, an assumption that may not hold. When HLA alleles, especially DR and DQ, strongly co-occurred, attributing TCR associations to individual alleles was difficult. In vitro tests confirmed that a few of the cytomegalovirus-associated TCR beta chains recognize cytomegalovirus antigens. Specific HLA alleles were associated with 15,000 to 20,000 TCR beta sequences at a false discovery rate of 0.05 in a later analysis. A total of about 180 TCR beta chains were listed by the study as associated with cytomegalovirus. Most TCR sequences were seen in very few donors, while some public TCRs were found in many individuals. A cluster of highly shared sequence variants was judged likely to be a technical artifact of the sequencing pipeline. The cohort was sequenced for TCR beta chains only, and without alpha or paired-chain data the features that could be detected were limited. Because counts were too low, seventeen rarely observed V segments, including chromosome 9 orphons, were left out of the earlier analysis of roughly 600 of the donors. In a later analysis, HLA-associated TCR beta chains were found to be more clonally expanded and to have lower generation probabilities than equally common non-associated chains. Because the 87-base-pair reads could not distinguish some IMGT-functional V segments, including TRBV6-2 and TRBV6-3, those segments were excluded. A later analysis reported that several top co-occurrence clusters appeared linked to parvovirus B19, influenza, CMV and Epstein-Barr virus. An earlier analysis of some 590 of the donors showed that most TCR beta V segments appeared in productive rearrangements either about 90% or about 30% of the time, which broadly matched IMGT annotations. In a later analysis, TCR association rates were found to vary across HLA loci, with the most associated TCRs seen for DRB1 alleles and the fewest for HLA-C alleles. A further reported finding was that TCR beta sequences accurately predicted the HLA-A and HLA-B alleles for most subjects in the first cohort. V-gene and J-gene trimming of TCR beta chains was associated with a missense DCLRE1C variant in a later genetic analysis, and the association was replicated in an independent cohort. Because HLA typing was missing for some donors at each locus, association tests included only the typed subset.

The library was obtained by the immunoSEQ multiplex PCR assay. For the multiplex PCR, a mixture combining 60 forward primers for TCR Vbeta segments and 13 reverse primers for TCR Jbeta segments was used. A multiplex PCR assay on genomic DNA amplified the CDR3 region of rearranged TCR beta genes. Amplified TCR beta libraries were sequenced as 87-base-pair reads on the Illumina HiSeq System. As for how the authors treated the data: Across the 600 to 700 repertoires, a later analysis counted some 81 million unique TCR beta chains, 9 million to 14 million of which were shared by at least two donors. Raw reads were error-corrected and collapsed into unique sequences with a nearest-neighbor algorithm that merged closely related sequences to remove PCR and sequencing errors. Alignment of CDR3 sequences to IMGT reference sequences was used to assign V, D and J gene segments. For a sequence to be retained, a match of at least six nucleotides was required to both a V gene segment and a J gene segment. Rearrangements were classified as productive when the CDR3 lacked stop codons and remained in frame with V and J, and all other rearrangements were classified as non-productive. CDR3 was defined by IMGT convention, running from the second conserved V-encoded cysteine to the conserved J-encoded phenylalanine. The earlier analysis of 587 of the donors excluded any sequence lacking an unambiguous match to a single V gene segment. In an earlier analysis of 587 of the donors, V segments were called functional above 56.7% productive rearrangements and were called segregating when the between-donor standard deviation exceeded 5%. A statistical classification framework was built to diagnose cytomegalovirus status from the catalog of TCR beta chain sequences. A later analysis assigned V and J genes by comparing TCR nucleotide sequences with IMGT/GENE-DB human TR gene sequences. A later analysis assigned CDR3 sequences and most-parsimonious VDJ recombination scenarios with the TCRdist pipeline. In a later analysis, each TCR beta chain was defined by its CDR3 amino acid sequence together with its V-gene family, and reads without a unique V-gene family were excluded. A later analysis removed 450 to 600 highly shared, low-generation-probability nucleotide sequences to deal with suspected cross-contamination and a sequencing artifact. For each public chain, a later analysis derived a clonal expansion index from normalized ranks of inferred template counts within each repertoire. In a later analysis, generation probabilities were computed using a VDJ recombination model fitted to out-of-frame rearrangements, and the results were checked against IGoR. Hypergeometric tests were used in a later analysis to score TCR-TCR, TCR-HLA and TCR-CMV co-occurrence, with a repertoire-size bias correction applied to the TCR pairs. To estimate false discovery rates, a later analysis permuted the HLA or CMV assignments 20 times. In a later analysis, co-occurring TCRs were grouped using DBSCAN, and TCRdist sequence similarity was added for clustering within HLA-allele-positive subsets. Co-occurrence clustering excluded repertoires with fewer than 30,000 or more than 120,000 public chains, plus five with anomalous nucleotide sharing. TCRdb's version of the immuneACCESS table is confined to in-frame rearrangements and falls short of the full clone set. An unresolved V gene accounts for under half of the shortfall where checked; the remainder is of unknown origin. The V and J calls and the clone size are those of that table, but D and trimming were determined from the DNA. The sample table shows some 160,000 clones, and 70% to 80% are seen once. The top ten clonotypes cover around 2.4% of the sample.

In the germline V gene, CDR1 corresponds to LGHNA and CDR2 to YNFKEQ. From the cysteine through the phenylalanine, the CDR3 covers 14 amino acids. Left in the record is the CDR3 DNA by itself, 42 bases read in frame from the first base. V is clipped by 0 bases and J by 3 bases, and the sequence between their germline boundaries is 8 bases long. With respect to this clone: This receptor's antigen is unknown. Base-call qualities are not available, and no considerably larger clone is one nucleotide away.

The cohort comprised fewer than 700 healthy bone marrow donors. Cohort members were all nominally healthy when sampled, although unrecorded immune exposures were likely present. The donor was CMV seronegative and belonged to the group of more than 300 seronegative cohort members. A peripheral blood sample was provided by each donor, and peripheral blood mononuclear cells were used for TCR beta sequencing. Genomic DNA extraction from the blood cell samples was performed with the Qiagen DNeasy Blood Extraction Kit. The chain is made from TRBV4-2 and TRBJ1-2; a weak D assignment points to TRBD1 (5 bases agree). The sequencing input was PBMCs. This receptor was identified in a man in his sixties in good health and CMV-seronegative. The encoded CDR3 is CASSQESRDYGYTF. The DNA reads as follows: TGTGCCAGCAGCCAAGAGAGCAGGGACTATGGCTACACCTTC.